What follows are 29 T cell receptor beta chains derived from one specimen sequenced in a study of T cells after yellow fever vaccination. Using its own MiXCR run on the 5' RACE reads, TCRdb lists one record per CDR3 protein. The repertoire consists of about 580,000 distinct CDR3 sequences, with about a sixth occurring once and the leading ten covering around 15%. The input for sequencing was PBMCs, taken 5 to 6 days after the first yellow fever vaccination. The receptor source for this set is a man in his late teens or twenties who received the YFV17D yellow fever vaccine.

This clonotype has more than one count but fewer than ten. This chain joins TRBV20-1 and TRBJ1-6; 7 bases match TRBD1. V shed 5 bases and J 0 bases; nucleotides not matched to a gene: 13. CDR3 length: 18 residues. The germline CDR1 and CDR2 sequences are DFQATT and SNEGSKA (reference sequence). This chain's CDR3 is CSASRGQNYSSYNSPLHF. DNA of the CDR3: TGCAGTGCTTCTCGGGGACAGAATTATAGCTCCTATAATTCACCCCTCCACTTT.

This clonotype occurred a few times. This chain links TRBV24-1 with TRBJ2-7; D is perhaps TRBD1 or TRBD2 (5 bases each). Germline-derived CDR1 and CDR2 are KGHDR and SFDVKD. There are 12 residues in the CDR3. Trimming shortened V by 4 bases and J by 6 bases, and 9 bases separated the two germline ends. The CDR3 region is CATSEGESEQYF. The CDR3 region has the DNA TGTGCCACCAGTGAAGGGGAGAGCGAGCAGTACTTC.

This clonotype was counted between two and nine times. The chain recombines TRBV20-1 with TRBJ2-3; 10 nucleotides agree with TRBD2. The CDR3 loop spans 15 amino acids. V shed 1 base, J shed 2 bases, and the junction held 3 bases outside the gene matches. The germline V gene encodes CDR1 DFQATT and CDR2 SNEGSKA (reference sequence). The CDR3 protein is CSARVLAGVTDTQYF. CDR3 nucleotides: TGCAGTGCTAGAGTTCTAGCGGGGGTCACAGATACGCAGTATTTT.

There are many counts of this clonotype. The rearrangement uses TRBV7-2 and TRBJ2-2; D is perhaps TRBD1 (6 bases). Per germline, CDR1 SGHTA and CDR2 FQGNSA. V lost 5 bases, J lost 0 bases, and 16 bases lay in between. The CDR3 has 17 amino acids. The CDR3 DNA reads TGTGCCAGCAGCGCACAGCCGGGACAAACGAACACCGGGGAGCTGTTTTTT. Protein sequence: CASSAQPGQTNTGELFF.

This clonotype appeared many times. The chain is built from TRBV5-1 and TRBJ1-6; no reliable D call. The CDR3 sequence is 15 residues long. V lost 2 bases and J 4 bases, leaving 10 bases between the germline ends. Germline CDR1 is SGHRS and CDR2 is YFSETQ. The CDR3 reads CASSLPLDYNSPLHF. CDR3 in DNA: TGCGCCAGCAGCTTACCACTTGATTATAATTCACCCCTCCACTTT. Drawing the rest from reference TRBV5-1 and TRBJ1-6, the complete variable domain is KAGVTQTPRYLIKTRGQQVTLSCSPISGHRSVSWYQQTPGQGLQFLFEYFSETQRNKGNFPGRFSGRQFSNSRSEMNVSTLELGDSALYLCASSLPLDYNSPLHFGNGTRLTVT.

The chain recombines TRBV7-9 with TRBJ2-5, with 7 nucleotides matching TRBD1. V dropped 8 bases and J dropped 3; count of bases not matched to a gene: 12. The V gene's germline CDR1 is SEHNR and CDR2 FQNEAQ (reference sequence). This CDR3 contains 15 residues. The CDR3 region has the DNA TGTGCCAGCTATTCTCCGGACAGGCTAAAAGAGACCCAGTACTTC. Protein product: CASYSPDRLKETQYF.

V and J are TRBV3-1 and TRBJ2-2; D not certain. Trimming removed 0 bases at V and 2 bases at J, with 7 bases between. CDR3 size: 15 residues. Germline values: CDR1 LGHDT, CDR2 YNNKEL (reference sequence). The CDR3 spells CASSQDNRNTGELFF. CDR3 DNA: TGTGCCAGCAGCCAAGACAACAGAAACACCGGGGAGCTGTTTTTT.

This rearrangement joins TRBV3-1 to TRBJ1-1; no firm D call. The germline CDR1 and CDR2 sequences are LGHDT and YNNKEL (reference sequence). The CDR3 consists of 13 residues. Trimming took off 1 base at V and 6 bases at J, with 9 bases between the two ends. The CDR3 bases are TGTGCCAGCAGCCAAGGTTATTTGCCTGAAGCTTTCTTT. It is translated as CASSQGYLPEAFF.

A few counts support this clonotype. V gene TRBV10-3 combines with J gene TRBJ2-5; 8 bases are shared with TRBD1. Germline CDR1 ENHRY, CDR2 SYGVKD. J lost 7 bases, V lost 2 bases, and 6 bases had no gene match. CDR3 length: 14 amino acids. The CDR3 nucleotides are TGTGCCATCAGTGAGGCAGGGGGCCGGGGGACCCAGTACTTC. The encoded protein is CAISEAGGRGTQYF.

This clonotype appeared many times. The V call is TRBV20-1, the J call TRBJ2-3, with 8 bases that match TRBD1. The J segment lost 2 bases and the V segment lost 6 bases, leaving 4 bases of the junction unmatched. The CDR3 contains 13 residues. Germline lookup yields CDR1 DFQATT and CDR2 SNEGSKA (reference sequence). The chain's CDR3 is CSAGQASTDTQYF. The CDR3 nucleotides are TGCAGTGCGGGACAGGCGTCCACAGATACGCAGTATTTT.

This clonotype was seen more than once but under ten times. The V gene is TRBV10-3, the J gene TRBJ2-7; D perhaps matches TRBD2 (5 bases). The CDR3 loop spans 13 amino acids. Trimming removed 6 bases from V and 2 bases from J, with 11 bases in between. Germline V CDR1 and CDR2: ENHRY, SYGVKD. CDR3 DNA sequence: TGTGCCATCAGCCGGGATCGGGCCTACGAGCAGTACTTC. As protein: CAISRDRAYEQYF.

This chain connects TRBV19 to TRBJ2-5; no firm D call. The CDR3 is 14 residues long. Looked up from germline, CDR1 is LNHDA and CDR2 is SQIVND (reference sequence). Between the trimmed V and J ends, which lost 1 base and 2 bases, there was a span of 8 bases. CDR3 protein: CASSIANRQETQYF. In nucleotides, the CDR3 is TGTGCCAGTAGTATAGCGAACAGACAAGAGACCCAGTACTTC.

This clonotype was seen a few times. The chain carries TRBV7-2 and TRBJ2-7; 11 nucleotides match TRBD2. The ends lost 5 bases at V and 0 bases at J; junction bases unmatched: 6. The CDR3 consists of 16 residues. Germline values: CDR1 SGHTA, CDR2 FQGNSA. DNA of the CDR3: TGTGCCAGCAGCCGGACTAGCGGGCCCAGCTCCTACGAGCAGTACTTC. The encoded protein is CASSRTSGPSSYEQYF.

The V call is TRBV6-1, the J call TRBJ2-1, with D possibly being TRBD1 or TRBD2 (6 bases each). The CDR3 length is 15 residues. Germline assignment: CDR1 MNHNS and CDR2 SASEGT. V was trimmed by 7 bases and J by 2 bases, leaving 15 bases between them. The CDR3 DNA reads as TGTGCCAGCAAATTCGCCGGGGGCCCCTACAATGAGCAGTTCTTC. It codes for CASKFAGGPYNEQFF.

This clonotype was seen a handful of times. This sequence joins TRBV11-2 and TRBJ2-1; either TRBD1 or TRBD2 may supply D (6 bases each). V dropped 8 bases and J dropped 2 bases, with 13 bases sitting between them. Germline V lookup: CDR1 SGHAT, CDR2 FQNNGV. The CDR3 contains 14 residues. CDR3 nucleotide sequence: TGTGCCAGCCTCAGGGGAGGCACCTACAATGAGCAGTTCTTC. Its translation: CASLRGGTYNEQFF.

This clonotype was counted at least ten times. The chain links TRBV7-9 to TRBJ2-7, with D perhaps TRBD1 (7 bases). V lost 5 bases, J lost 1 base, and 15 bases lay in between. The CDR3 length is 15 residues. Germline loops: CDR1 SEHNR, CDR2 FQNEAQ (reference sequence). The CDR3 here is CASSQGGTRSYEQYV. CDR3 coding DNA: TGTGCCAGCAGCCAGGGGGGAACTAGATCCTACGAGCAGTACGTC.

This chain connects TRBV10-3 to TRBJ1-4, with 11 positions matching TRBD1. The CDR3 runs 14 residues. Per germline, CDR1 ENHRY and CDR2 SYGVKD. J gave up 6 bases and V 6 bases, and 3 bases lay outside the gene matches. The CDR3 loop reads CAISRTGGYEKLFF. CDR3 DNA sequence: TGTGCCATCAGCAGGACAGGGGGCTATGAAAAACTGTTTTTT.

The CDR3 DNA is TGTGCCAGCAGTTACGCGGGGATGAAAGGGCAGTACGTC. Translation: CASSYAGMKGQYV. The rearrangement uses TRBV6-6 and TRBJ2-7; a weak D match, TRBD2 (6 bases). CDR3 size: 13 residues. Germline V gene lookup returns CDR1 MNHNY and CDR2 SVGAGI (reference sequence). V lost 2 bases, J lost 9 bases, and 14 bases lay in between.

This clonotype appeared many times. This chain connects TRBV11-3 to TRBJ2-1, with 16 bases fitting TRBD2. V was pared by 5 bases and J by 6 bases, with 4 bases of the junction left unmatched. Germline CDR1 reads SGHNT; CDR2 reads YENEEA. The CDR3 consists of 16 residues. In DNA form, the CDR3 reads TGTGCCAGCAGCATCGGGACTAGCGGGGGGGCCAATGAGCAGTTCTTC. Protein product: CASSIGTSGGANEQFF.

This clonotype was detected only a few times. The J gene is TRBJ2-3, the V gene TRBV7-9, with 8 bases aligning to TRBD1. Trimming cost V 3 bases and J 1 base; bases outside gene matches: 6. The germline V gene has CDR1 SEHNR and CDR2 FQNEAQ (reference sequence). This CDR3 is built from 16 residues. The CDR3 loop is CASSFTSRGRTDTQYF. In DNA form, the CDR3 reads TGTGCCAGCAGCTTTACTAGCAGGGGGCGCACAGATACGCAGTATTTT.

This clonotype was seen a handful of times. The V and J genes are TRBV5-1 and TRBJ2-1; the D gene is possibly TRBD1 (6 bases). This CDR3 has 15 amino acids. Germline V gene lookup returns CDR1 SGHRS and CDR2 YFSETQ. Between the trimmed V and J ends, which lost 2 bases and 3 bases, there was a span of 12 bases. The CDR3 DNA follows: TGCGCCAGCAGCTTAGGGGGTGTTGGCTACAATGAGCAGTTCTTC. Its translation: CASSLGGVGYNEQFF.

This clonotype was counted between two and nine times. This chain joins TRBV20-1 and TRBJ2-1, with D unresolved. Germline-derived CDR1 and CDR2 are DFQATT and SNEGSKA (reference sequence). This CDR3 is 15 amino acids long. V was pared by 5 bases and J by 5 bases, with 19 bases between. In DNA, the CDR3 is TGCAGTGCTTTCCCGGAGTTGGGGTGGGACAATGAGCAGTTCTTC. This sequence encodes CSAFPELGWDNEQFF.

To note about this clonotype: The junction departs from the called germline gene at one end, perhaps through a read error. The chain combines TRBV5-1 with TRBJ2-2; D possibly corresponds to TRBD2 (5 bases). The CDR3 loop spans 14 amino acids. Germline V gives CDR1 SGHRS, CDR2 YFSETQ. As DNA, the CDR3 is TGCGCCAGCAGCTTGACGGGGAGAGCCGGGGAGCTGGTTTTT. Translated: CASSLTGRAGELVF.

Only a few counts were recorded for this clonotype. This CDR3 reads CASSLRGGQSEQFF. CDR3 nucleotide sequence: TGTGCCAGCAGCTTACGAGGGGGCCAGAGTGAGCAGTTCTTC. The genes are TRBV5-5 and TRBJ2-1, with 7 bases matching TRBD1. This CDR3 has 14 amino acids. The V gene's germline CDR1 is SGHKS and CDR2 YYEKEE (reference sequence). The V segment lost 2 bases and the J segment 9 bases; nucleotides outside the gene matches: 8.

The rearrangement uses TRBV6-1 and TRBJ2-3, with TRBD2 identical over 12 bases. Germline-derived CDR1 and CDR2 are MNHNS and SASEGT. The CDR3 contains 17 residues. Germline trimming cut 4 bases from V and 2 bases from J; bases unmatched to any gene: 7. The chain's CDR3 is CASSARLAGVSTDTQYF. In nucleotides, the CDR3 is TGTGCCAGCAGTGCCAGACTAGCGGGGGTTTCCACAGATACGCAGTATTTT.

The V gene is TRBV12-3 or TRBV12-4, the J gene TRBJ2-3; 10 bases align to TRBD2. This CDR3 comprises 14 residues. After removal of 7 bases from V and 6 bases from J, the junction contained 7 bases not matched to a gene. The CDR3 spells CASTLTSGSDTQYF. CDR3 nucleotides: TGTGCCAGCACCCTGACTAGCGGGTCGGATACGCAGTATTTT.

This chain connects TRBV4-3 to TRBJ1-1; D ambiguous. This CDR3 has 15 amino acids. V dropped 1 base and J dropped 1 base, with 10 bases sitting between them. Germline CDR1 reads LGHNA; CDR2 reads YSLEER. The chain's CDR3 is CASSQGFRGNTEAFF. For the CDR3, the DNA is TGCGCCAGCAGCCAAGGCTTCCGGGGGAACACTGAAGCTTTCTTT.

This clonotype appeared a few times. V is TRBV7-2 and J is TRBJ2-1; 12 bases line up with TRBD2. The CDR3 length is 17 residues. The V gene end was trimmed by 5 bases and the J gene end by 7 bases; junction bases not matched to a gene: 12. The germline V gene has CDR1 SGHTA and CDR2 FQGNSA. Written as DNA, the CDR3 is TGTGCCAGCAGCCCCCTCTGGACTAGCGGGGTAGGGAATGAGCAGTTCTTC. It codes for CASSPLWTSGVGNEQFF.

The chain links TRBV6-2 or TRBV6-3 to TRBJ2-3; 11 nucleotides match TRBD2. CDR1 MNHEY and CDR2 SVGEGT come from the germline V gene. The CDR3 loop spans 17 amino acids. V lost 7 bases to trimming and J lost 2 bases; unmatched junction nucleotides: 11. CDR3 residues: CASTMRLAGIFTDTQYF. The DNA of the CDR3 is TGTGCCAGCACTATGAGACTAGCGGGGATCTTCACAGATACGCAGTATTTT.